These 9 T cell receptor beta chains were all obtained from the same sample, sequenced in a study of blood T cell repertoires in COVID-19. Sequenced by immunoSEQ multiplex PCR; TCRdb stores in-frame clones only, minus some. The sample consists of about 61,000 clones, roughly 87% of them appearing once. The specimen was peripheral blood. All receptors derive from an elderly man in a cohort sampled during active COVID-19.

The V and J genes are TRBV14 and TRBJ1-1, with D tentatively TRBD1 (5 bases). V was shortened by 5 bases and J by 2 bases, with 15 bases between the two germline ends. CDR3 size: 15 residues. Looked up from germline, CDR1 is SGHDN and CDR2 is FVKESK. For the CDR3, the DNA is TGTGCCAGCAGCTCCAGGGCTGGAATTAACACTGAAGCTTTCTTT. It specifies CASSSRAGINTEAFF. The variable domain in full, completed from reference TRBV14 and TRBJ1-1, reads EAGVTQFPSHSVIEKGQTVTLRCDPISGHDNLYWYRRVMGKEIKFLLHFVKESKQDESGMPNNRFLAERTGGTYSTLKVQPAELEDSGVYFCASSSRAGINTEAFFGQGTRLTVV.

The chain links TRBV7-2 to TRBJ1-3; the match to TRBD1 covers 10 bases. V gave up 2 bases and J gave up 3 bases; unmatched junction bases: 7. CDR3 size: 17 residues. The germline gives CDR1 SGHTA, CDR2 FQGNSA. The CDR3 spells CASSLTTGGSSGNTIYF. CDR3 in DNA: TGTGCCAGCAGCTTAACGACAGGGGGCTCTAGTGGAAACACCATATATTTT.

The chain carries TRBV6-2 or TRBV6-3 and TRBJ2-2, with TRBD2 matching 15 bases. The germline CDR1 and CDR2 sequences are MNHEY and SVGEGT. This CDR3 region has 17 residues. V lost 5 bases to trimming and J lost 4 bases; unmatched junction nucleotides: 5. CDR3 sequence: CASSRTSGRATTGELFF. The DNA of the CDR3 is TGTGCCAGCAGTCGGACTAGCGGGAGGGCTACCACCGGGGAGCTGTTTTTT.

The rearrangement uses TRBV11-2 and TRBJ1-1, with D perhaps TRBD1 (5 bases). Trimming removed 0 bases at V and 4 bases at J, with 6 bases between. CDR3 size: 13 residues. CDR1 is SGHAT and CDR2 is FQNNGV in the germline V gene. The CDR3 DNA reads as TGTGCCAGCAGCTTAGAAGGGGTCACTGAAGCTTTCTTT. Amino acid sequence: CASSLEGVTEAFF. Supplemented by reference TRBV11-2 and TRBJ1-1, the full variable domain reads EAGVAQSPRYKIIEKRQSVAFWCNPISGHATLYWYQQILGQGPKLLIQFQNNGVVDDSQLPKDRFSAERLKGVDSTLKIQPAKLEDSAVYLCASSLEGVTEAFFGQGTRLTVV.

The chain employs TRBV9 and TRBJ2-2, with D possibly being TRBD2 (5 bases). In germline, CDR1 is SGDLS, CDR2 YYNGEE. This CDR3 contains 15 residues. Trimming took off 7 bases at V and 1 base at J, with 14 bases between the two ends. The DNA for the CDR3 is TGTGCCAGCGCGCCTTCTGGAGGGAACACCGGGGAGCTGTTTTTT. It specifies CASAPSGGNTGELFF.

The V and J genes are TRBV5-1 and TRBJ1-1; 7 bases map to TRBD1. Trimming at V came to 4 bases and at J to 1 base, leaving 4 bases not matched to a gene. Germline CDR1 and CDR2: SGHRS and YFSETQ. The CDR3 length is 14 residues. The CDR3 DNA is TGCGCCAGCAGCACCGGGACAGAGAACACTGAAGCTTTCTTT. Protein: CASSTGTENTEAFF.

CDR3 region: CASSQANTEAFF. CDR3 DNA sequence: TGTGCCAGCTCACAAGCGAACACTGAAGCTTTCTTT. The gene calls are TRBV18 and TRBJ1-1; D is undetermined. The CDR3 is made up of 12 amino acids. V was cut by 4 bases and J by 1 base, with 4 bases left in between. The V gene's germline CDR1 is KGHSH and CDR2 LQKENI.

The chain employs TRBV5-1 and TRBJ2-6; 8 nucleotides agree with TRBD1. The germline CDR1 and CDR2 sequences are SGHRS and YFSETQ. The V and J ends lost 4 bases and 4 bases, in that order; junction bases with no gene match: 13. The CDR3 loop spans 18 amino acids. The CDR3, as DNA: TGCGCCAGCAGCAGAGGACAGGGCCCCCTGAGCGGGGCCAACGTCCTGACTTTC. Translated, it gives CASSRGQGPLSGANVLTF. The whole variable domain, filled in from reference TRBV5-1 and TRBJ2-6, reads KAGVTQTPRYLIKTRGQQVTLSCSPISGHRSVSWYQQTPGQGLQFLFEYFSETQRNKGNFPGRFSGRQFSNSRSEMNVSTLELGDSALYLCASSRGQGPLSGANVLTFGAGSRLTVL.

The rearrangement links TRBV19 to TRBJ2-4; TRBD2 agrees at 9 bases. The CDR3 is 20 residues long. Germline loops: CDR1 LNHDA, CDR2 SQIVND (reference sequence). V gave up 3 bases and J gave up 0 bases; unmatched junction bases: 15. Written as DNA, the CDR3 is TGTGCCAGTAGTATTACGGCTAGCGGGGTTCAACTGTTAGCCAAAAACATTCAGTACTTC. Translated: CASSITASGVQLLAKNIQYF.